This T cell receptor (beta chain) is drawn from a study of blood T cell repertoires in COVID-19. About the research overall: Samples came from the United States, Italy and Spain, spanning acute and convalescent COVID-19. T cells, B-cell-depleted T cells, or PBMCs supplied cDNA or gDNA.

Authors' processing steps: Estimates of nucleated cell counts were drawn from the amplification of reference gene primers. Assay: immunoSEQ multiplex PCR; the TCRdb copy retains only in-frame clones and omits some. V, J and clone size derive from that table, while D and trimming were established from the DNA sequence. The sample yields approximately 190,000 clones, roughly 90% seen once. This CDR3 is 15 amino acids long. Deletions cut 5 bases from V and 2 bases from J, with 16 bases between. CDR1 SGHRS and CDR2 YFSETQ come from the germline V gene. The J gene is TRBJ1-2, the V gene TRBV5-1, with D tentatively TRBD1 (5 bases). This TCR derives from a middle-aged woman who had recovered from COVID-19. The sequenced sample consisted of peripheral blood. CDR3 sequence (DNA): TGCGCCAGCAGGATGGGGCAGGCCTTCAACTATGGCTACACCTTC. Translation gives CASRMGQAFNYGYTF.